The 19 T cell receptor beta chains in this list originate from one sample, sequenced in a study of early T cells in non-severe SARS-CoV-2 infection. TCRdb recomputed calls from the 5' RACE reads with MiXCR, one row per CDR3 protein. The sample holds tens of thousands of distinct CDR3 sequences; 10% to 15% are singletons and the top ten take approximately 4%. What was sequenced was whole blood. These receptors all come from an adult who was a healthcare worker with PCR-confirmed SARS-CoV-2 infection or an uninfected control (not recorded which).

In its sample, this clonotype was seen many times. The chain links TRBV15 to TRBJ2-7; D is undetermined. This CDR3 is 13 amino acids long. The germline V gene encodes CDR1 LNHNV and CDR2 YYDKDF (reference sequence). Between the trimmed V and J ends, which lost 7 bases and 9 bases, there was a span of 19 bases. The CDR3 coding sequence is TGTGCCACCACGAGGAACCGCGAAGGCGCGCAGTACTTC. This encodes CATTRNREGAQYF.

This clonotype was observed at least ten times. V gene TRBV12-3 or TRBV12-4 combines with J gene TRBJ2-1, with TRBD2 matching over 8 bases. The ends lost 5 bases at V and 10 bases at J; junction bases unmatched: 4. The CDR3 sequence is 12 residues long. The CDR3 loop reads CASSPTSDEQFF. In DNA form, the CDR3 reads TGTGCCAGCAGTCCGACTAGCGACGAGCAGTTCTTC.

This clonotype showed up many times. CDR3 DNA sequence: TGTGCCAGCAGCCCCTTGAATTATTTAGGCTCCTACGAGCAGTACTTC. It specifies CASSPLNYLGSYEQYF. This chain joins TRBV11-2 and TRBJ2-7; D gene ambiguous. V lost 5 bases, J lost 0 bases, and 17 bases lay in between. This CDR3 region has 16 residues. Germline CDR1 SGHAT, CDR2 FQNNGV.

The CDR3 reads CSARVAGVTYNEQFF. The CDR3 DNA sequence: TGCAGTGCTAGAGTAGCGGGAGTAACCTACAATGAGCAGTTCTTC. This sequence joins TRBV20-1 and TRBJ2-1, with TRBD2 matching 9 bases. V shed 1 base, J shed 2 bases, and the junction held 3 bases outside the gene matches. The CDR3 extends over 15 amino acids. Germline V gives CDR1 DFQATT, CDR2 SNEGSKA (reference sequence).

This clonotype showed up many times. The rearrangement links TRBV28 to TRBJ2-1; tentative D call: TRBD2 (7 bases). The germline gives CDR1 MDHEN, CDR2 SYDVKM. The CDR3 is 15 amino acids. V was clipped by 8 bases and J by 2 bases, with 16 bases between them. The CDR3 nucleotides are TGTGCCAGCGGTAAGGGGGGGCCCCCCTACAATGAGCAGTTCTTC. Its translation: CASGKGGPPYNEQFF.

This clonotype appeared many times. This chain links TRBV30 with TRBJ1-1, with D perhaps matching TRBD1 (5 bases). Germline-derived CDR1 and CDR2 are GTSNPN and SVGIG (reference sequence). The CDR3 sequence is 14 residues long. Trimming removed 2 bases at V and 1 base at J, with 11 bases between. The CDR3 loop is CAWSLGVWNTEAFF. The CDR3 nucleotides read TGTGCCTGGAGTTTAGGGGTGTGGAACACTGAAGCTTTCTTT.

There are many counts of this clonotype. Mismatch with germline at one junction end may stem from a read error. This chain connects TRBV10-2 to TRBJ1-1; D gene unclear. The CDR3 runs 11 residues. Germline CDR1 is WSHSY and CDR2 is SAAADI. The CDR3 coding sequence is TGCGCCAGCAGTAAGTCTAAGGGAGCTTTCTTT. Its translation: CASSKSKGAFF.

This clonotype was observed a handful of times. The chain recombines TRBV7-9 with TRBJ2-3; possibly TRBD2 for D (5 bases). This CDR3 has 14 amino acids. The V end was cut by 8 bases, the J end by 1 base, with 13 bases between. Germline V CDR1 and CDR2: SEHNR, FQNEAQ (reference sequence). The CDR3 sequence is CASGSLIGTDTQYF. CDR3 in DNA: TGTGCCAGCGGGAGCCTGATCGGCACAGATACGCAGTATTTT.

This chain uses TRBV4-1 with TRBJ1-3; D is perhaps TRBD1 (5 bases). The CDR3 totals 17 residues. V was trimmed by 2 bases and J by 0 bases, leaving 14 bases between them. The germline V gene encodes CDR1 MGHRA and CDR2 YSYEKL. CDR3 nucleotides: TGCGCCAGCAGCCAACAACCGGCGGGGGTCTCTGGAAACACCATATATTTT. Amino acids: CASSQQPAGVSGNTIYF.

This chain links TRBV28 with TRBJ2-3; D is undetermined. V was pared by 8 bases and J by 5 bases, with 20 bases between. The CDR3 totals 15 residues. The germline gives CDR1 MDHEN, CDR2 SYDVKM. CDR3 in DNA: TGTGCCAGCGAGGCTAGTGATGGTCAAAGAGATACGCAGTATTTT. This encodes CASEASDGQRDTQYF.

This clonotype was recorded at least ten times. CDR3 protein: CASSIGMGAGELFF. CDR3 DNA: TGTGCCAGTAGTATTGGGATGGGCGCCGGGGAGCTGTTTTTT. The chain joins TRBV19 to TRBJ2-2; D is uncertain. The CDR3 totals 14 residues. The V gene's germline CDR1 is LNHDA and CDR2 SQIVND (reference sequence). The V end lost 3 bases, the J end lost 6 bases, and 11 bases lay between the germline ends.

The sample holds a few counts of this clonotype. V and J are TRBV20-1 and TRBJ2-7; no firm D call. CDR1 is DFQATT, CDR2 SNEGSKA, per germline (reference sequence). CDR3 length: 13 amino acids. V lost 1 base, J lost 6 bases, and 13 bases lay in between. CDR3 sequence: CSARGLPRGEQYF. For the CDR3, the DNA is TGCAGTGCTAGAGGACTCCCTAGAGGCGAGCAGTACTTC.

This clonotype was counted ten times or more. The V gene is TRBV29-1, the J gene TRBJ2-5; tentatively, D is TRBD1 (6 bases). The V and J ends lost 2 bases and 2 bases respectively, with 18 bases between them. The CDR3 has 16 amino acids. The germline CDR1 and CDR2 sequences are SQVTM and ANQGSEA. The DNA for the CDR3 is TGCAGCGTTGAACGCTTGGGTGGGGGCGGACAAGAGACCCAGTACTTC. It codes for CSVERLGGGGQETQYF.

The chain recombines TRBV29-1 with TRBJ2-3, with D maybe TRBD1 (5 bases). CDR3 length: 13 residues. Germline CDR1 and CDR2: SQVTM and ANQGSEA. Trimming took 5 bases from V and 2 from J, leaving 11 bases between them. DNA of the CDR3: TGCAGCGTTCCCAGGGAACCCACAGATACGCAGTATTTT. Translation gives CSVPREPTDTQYF.

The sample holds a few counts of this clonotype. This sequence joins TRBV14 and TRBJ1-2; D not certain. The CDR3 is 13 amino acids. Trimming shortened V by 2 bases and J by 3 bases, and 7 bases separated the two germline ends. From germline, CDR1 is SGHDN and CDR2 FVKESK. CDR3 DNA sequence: TGTGCCAGCAGCCAAACACAGTACTATGGCTACACCTTC. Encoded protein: CASSQTQYYGYTF.

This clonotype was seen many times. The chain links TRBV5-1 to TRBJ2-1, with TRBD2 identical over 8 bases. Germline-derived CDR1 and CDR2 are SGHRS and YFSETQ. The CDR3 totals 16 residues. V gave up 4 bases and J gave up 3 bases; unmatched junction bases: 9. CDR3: CASSPSSGLYYNEQFF. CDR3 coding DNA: TGCGCCAGCAGCCCTTCTAGCGGGCTGTACTACAATGAGCAGTTCTTC.

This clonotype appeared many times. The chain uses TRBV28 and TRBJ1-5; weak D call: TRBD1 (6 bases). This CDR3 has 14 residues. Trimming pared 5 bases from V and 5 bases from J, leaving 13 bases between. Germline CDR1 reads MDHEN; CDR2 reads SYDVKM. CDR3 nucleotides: TGTGCCAGCAGTGTTGGGACACTCCATCAGCCCCAGCATTTT. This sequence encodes CASSVGTLHQPQHF.

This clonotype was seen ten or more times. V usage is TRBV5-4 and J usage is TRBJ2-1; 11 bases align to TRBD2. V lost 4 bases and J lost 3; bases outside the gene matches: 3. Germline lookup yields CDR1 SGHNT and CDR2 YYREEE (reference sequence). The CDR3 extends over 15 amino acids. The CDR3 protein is CASSPTSGNYNEQFF. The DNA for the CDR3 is TGTGCCAGCAGCCCGACTAGCGGGAACTACAATGAGCAGTTCTTC.

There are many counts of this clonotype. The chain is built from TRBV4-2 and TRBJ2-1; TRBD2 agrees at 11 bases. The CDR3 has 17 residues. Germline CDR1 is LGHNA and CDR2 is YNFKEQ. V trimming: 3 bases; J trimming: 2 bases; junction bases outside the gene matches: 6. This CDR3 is CASSQATTSGTYNEQFF. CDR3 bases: TGTGCCAGCAGCCAGGCCACGACTAGCGGGACCTACAATGAGCAGTTCTTC.